This T cell receptor beta chain was identified in a study of blood T cell repertoires in COVID-19 (dated by TCRdb to the early 2020s). Concerning the study at large: The collaborator samples originated in the United States, Italy and Spain and spanned the acute and convalescent phases of COVID-19. The prospective study material was composed of cDNA or gDNA derived from T cells, B-cell-depleted T cells, or PBMCs. The dataset comprised deeply sampled blood TCRbeta repertoires from subjects exposed to, actively infected with, or recovered from COVID-19. The repertoires were made available in a free public database intended to serve as a resource for research on the immune response to SARS-CoV-2. The samples were drawn from two sources: the first 160 participants of the ongoing ImmuneRACE study, and fewer than 1,500 subjects contributed by 6 global collaborators. The sample metadata nearly always contained a de-identified subject ID, COVID-19 status, age in years and sex. HLA class I and class II types, where available, came from metadata supplied by the sample provider rather than from assay-based typing.

As to this clone: Its binding antigen is unknown. Within one base of it there is no much larger clone, and no base qualities were kept.

TCRbeta CDR3 regions were amplified from genomic DNA by means of the immunoSEQ Assay, a bias-controlled multiplex PCR. On the study's bioinformatics: Nucleated cell counts per sample were estimated from amplification of reference gene primers within the assay. To quantify the absolute abundance of each unique TCRbeta CDR3 rearrangement, sequence reads were collapsed and filtered. Productive Simpson clonality was computed per sample as the square root of Simpson's diversity index over productive rearrangements. Drawn from immuneACCESS, this table holds only the in-frame rearrangements with V and J called that TCRdb kept. Clones are partly lost; checked studies trace under half to an unresolved V gene and leave the rest unexplained. The V and J calls and clone size are taken from that table; D and trimming were inferred from the DNA. For this sample the table gives over 250,000 clones, of which nearly 90% were detected only once. The top ten constitute around 1.9% of the sample.

Participants in the prospective study were enrolled through a virtual design, were aged about 18 to 100 years, and lived in approximately 25 United States geographic areas. In the prospective study, cohorts were assigned on the basis of participant-reported clinical history obtained from a screening survey and a study questionnaire. For ImmuneRACE Cohort 3, a participant was defined as recovered based on two consecutive negative NP/OP PCR tests, clearance by a healthcare professional, or resolution of symptoms. In the prospective study, mobile phlebotomists collected whole blood, serum and a nasopharyngeal or oropharyngeal swab from each participant. Prospective study participants could optionally give additional blood draws and questionnaires over an approximately two-month period. Prospective study blood samples were shipped either frozen or at room temperature before DNA extraction. The germline V end is reduced by 6 bases and the J end by 8 bases; junction bases left unmatched: 9. The CDR3 goes from the cysteine to the phenylalanine over 14 residues. The sequence is cut down to CDR3 DNA, 42 bases in frame from base 1. CDR1 and CDR2, per the germline V gene, are SGHRS and YFSETQ.

Summary of the overall study and its limitations: The amount of clinical and demographic metadata varied by source and participant and was provided uncurated.

Sequencing used PBMCs or T cells enriched from blood (not recorded which). The sequence is built from TRBV5-1 and TRBJ2-1, with 9 central nucleotides matching TRBD1. This receptor was obtained from a woman aged 60-75 years who had recovered from COVID-19. The CDR3: CASTLYRGRDEQFF. The DNA reads as follows: TGCGCCAGCACTCTGTACAGGGGGCGCGATGAGCAGTTCTTC. Full variable domain (CDR3 extended with the reference TRBV5-1 and TRBJ2-1 proteins): KAGVTQTPRYLIKTRGQQVTLSCSPISGHRSVSWYQQTPGQGLQFLFEYFSETQRNKGNFPGRFSGRQFSNSRSEMNVSTLELGDSALYLCASTLYRGRDEQFFGPGTRLTVL.